This T cell receptor beta chain was sequenced for a study of blood T cell repertoires in COVID-19. Study-wide context: Both acute and convalescent COVID-19 samples were obtained from the United States, Italy and Spain. T cells, B-cell-depleted T cells, or PBMCs supplied cDNA or gDNA.

Produced via immunoSEQ multiplex PCR; TCRdb's table is partial and in-frame only. The sample lists over 200,000 clones; 88% were seen once. CDR1 PRHDT and CDR2 FYEKMQ come from the germline V gene (reference sequence). This CDR3 is 16 amino acids long. V trimming: 5 bases; J trimming: 1 base; junction bases outside the gene matches: 7. This TCR was recovered from a woman aged 55-70 years with acute or convalescent COVID-19. The V call is TRBV13, the J call TRBJ1-3, with 8 bases fitting TRBD1. Input material: peripheral blood. The chain's CDR3 is CASSTTGEWSGNTIYF. In nucleotides, the CDR3 is TGTGCCAGCAGCACGACAGGGGAATGGTCTGGAAACACCATATATTTT. The full variable domain, rest sourced from reference TRBV13 and TRBJ1-3, is AAGVIQSPRHLIKEKRETATLKCYPIPRHDTVYWYQQGPGQDPQFLISFYEKMQSDKGSIPDRFSAQQFSDYHSELNMSSLELGDSALYFCASSTTGEWSGNTIYFGEGSWLTVV.